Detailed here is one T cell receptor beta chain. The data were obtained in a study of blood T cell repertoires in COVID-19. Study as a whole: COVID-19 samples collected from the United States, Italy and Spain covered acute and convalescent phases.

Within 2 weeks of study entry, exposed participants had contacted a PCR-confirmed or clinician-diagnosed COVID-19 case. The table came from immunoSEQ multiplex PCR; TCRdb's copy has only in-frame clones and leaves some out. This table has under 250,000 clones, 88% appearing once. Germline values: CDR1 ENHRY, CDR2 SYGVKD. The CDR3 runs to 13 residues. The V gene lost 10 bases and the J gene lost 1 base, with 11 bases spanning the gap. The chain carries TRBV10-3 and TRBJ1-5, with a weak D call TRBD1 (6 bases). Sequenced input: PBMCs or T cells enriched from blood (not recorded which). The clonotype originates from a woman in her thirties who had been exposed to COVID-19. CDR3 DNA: TGTGCCACCAGAGGACAGAGCAATCAGCCCCAGCATTTT. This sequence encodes CATRGQSNQPQHF.